Presented here are 14 T cell receptor beta chains from one specimen sequenced in a study of blood T cell repertoires in COVID-19. TCRdb's table, derived via immunoSEQ multiplex PCR, lists solely in-frame clones and lacks some. The sample includes about 120,000 clones, 85% seen only once; the top ten take 9.5% to 13%. Sequenced sample: peripheral blood. Source of these receptors: a man older than 75 with acute or convalescent COVID-19.

This rearrangement joins TRBV6-2 or TRBV6-3 to TRBJ2-7; 13 bases map to TRBD2. With 5 bases clipped from V and 12 bases from J, the junction kept 7 bases outside the gene matches. This CDR3 has 13 amino acids. Germline V gives CDR1 MNHEY, CDR2 SVGEGT. The CDR3 nucleotides read TGTGCCAGCAGTCGTGGACTAGCGGGAGTGGGGTACTTC. It specifies CASSRGLAGVGYF.

This chain uses TRBV28 with TRBJ1-5; D is perhaps TRBD1 (6 bases). CDR3 length: 14 amino acids. Trimming stripped 6 bases from V and 3 bases from J, with 12 bases between. The germline CDR1 and CDR2 sequences are MDHEN and SYDVKM. CDR3 amino acids: CASSSDSLNQPQHF. In nucleotides, the CDR3 is TGTGCCAGCAGCTCGGACAGCCTCAATCAGCCCCAGCATTTT. Combining the CDR3 with reference TRBV28 and TRBJ1-5 gives the whole variable domain DVKVTQSSRYLVKRTGEKVFLECVQDMDHENMFWYRQDPGLGLRLIYFSYDVKMKEKGDIPEGYSVSREKKERFSLILESASTNQTSMYLCASSSDSLNQPQHFGDGTRLSIL.

This clone was observed a few times. Other DNA sequences of this sample code for an identical CDR3. The chain joins TRBV11-2 to TRBJ2-1, with a weak D call TRBD2 (6 bases). The V gene lost 1 base and the J gene lost 4 bases, with 8 bases spanning the gap. Germline loops: CDR1 SGHAT, CDR2 FQNNGV. The length of the CDR3 is 14 residues. CDR3 DNA sequence: TGTGCCAGCAGCTTAGCGGGAGCGTACAATGAGCAGTTCTTC. Translating it yields CASSLAGAYNEQFF.

The chain recombines TRBV4-1 with TRBJ2-7, with TRBD1 identical over 12 bases. The CDR3 loop spans 16 amino acids. The junction had 7 bases not matched to a gene; V was cut back by 2 bases and J by 5 bases. The germline CDR1 and CDR2 sequences are MGHRA and YSYEKL. DNA for the CDR3: TGCGCCAGCAGCCAAAAACCGGGACAGGGGGCAGACGAGCAGTACTTC. It translates to CASSQKPGQGADEQYF.

Note on this clone: The identical CDR3 is also encoded by other nucleotide sequences in the sample. This chain connects TRBV27 to TRBJ2-6; a possible D gene is TRBD1 (5 bases). Per the germline V gene, CDR1 is MNHEY and CDR2 is SMNVEV (reference sequence). CDR3 length: 14 amino acids. V was trimmed by 6 bases and J by 1 base, leaving 7 bases between them. This CDR3 is CASRRGSGANVLTF. CDR3 nucleotides: TGTGCCAGCAGAAGGGGATCTGGGGCCAACGTCCTGACTTTC.

This CDR3 reads CASSFQWGGNNQPQHF. In nucleotides, the CDR3 is TGTGCCAGCAGCTTCCAGTGGGGGGGCAACAATCAGCCCCAGCATTTT. The rearrangement joins TRBV6-6 to TRBJ1-5; possibly TRBD1 for D (6 bases). With 6 bases removed from V and 3 bases from J, the gap between germline ends came to 18 bases. The germline V gene encodes CDR1 MNHNY and CDR2 SVGAGI (reference sequence). CDR3 length equals 16 residues.

The chain couples TRBV5-1 to TRBJ1-1; D is possibly TRBD1 (6 bases). The CDR3 is made up of 15 amino acids. V was shortened by 0 bases and J by 1 base, with 10 bases between the two germline ends. Per the germline V gene, CDR1 is SGHRS and CDR2 is YFSETQ. CDR3: CASSLAVRGNTEAFF. CDR3 nucleotides: TGCGCCAGCAGCTTGGCCGTCAGGGGGAACACTGAAGCTTTCTTT. The full variable domain, rest sourced from reference TRBV5-1 and TRBJ1-1, is KAGVTQTPRYLIKTRGQQVTLSCSPISGHRSVSWYQQTPGQGLQFLFEYFSETQRNKGNFPGRFSGRQFSNSRSEMNVSTLELGDSALYLCASSLAVRGNTEAFFGQGTRLTVV.

As for this clone: It may be a read error: a sequence one base away is much more abundant. The J gene is TRBJ1-6, the V gene TRBV5-6; tentative D call: TRBD1 (6 bases). This CDR3 has 13 amino acids. CDR1 is SGHDT and CDR2 is YYEEEE in the germline V gene. With 1 base removed from V and 7 bases from J, the gap between germline ends came to 6 bases. The CDR3 DNA is TGTGCCAGCAGCTTGACAGGGAATTCACCCCTCCACTTT. Its translation: CASSLTGNSPLHF.

CDR3 nucleotide sequence: TGTGCCAGCAGCTTAAGACAGGGGGCTGACACTGAAGCTTTCTTT. Its translation is CASSLRQGADTEAFF. V usage is TRBV7-3 and J usage is TRBJ1-1; 10 bases map to TRBD1. Per the germline V gene, CDR1 is SGHTA and CDR2 is FQGTGA. There are 15 residues in the CDR3. V gave up 1 base and J gave up 3 bases; unmatched junction bases: 2. Using reference TRBV7-3 and TRBJ1-1 for the parts outside the CDR3, the full variable domain is GAGVSQTPSNKVTEKGKYVELRCDPISGHTALYWYRQSLGQGPEFLIYFQGTGAADDSGLPNDRFFAVRPEGSVSTLKIQRTERGDSAVYLCASSLRQGADTEAFFGQGTRLTVV.

This clone was seen a handful of times. V gene TRBV5-8 combines with J gene TRBJ1-1; possible D gene TRBD1, 6 bases. Germline V gives CDR1 SGHTS, CDR2 YDEGEE. V was shortened by 0 bases and J by 2 bases, with 11 bases between the two germline ends. CDR3 length equals 15 residues. The chain's CDR3 is CASSLGQGRNTEAFF. As DNA, the CDR3 is TGTGCCAGCAGCTTGGGCCAGGGGAGAAACACTGAAGCTTTCTTT.

The chain links TRBV28 to TRBJ1-4; D call uncertain. The CDR3 has 15 amino acids. Germline V CDR1 and CDR2: MDHEN, SYDVKM. V dropped 2 bases and J dropped 5 bases, with 12 bases sitting between them. CDR3: CASSLTGRLNEKLFF. In DNA form, the CDR3 reads TGTGCCAGCAGTTTAACCGGGAGATTAAATGAAAAACTGTTTTTT.

The chain has TRBV7-2 and TRBJ1-2; D is ambiguous. The CDR3 contains 14 residues. Germline-derived CDR1 and CDR2 are SGHTA and FQGNSA. V was clipped by 5 bases and J by 6 bases, with 16 bases between them. In DNA form, the CDR3 reads TGTGCCAGCAGCCCCCGGCTGGGCAATCATGGCTACACCTTC. As protein: CASSPRLGNHGYTF. Full variable domain (outside the CDR3, taken from reference TRBV7-2 and TRBJ1-2): GAGVSQSPSNKVTEKGKDVELRCDPISGHTALYWYRQSLGQGLEFLIYFQGNSAPDKSGLPSDRFSAERTGGSVSTLTIQRTQQEDSAVYLCASSPRLGNHGYTFGSGTRLTVV.

This chain uses TRBV23-1 with TRBJ2-7; D possibly corresponds to TRBD1 (5 bases). TRBV23-1 is an ORF, and what it does is uncertain. The CDR3 has 15 residues. V was shortened by 3 bases and J by 2 bases, with 14 bases between the two germline ends. The CDR3 is CASSQEGATPYEQYF. CDR3 sequence (DNA): TGCGCCAGCAGTCAGGAAGGGGCTACTCCCTACGAGCAGTACTTC.

V gene TRBV18 combines with J gene TRBJ2-7, with D maybe TRBD2 (6 bases). The CDR3 sequence is 15 residues long. The V gene's germline CDR1 is KGHSH and CDR2 LQKENI. Trimming cost V 3 bases and J 0 bases, with 12 bases left between them. CDR3 nucleotides: TGTGCCAGCTCACCTTTTAGCGGTTACTCCTACGAGCAGTACTTC. It specifies CASSPFSGYSYEQYF.